The source of this TCR beta chain is a study of T cells after yellow fever vaccination. TCRdb ran MiXCR on the 5' RACE reads and lists one entry per CDR3 protein. In the table there are just under 600,000 distinct CDR3 sequences, less than 15% of which are singletons. Unmatched junction bases numbered 7, after V lost 6 bases and J lost 4 bases. This CDR3 is built from 13 residues. Germline assignment: CDR1 DFQATT and CDR2 SNEGSKA (reference sequence). The chain carries TRBV20-1 and TRBJ2-3; 7 bases match TRBD1. This specimen consisted of PBMCs, obtained on the day of the yellow fever booster vaccination. This clonotype was obtained from a young man who received the YFV17D yellow fever vaccine. CDR3 sequence reads: CSADRVRADTQYF. In nucleotides, the CDR3 is TGCAGTGCAGACAGGGTTCGAGCAGATACGCAGTATTTT.